This entry describes one TCR beta chain. The method was immunoSEQ multiplex PCR; TCRdb's version includes in-frame clones alone and lacks a portion of them. The sample yields around 53,000 clones, roughly 84% seen once. This sample is drawn from a study of OX40 agonist ivuxolimab in advanced cancers. This receptor was obtained from an adult with an advanced solid tumor such as melanoma, head and neck, liver or kidney cancer. The specimen was CD4+ or CD8+ T cells sorted from blood, collected in a trial of the OX40 agonist ivuxolimab.

CDR3 residues: CAISDKGGADGNTIYF. CDR3 DNA: TGTGCCATCAGTGATAAAGGGGGCGCTGATGGAAACACCATATATTTT. The chain recombines TRBV10-3 with TRBJ1-3; 7 nucleotides agree with TRBD1. The CDR3 covers 16 residues. CDR1 and CDR2 (germline): ENHRY, SYGVKD. J gave up 3 bases and V 3 bases, and 8 bases lay outside the gene matches.